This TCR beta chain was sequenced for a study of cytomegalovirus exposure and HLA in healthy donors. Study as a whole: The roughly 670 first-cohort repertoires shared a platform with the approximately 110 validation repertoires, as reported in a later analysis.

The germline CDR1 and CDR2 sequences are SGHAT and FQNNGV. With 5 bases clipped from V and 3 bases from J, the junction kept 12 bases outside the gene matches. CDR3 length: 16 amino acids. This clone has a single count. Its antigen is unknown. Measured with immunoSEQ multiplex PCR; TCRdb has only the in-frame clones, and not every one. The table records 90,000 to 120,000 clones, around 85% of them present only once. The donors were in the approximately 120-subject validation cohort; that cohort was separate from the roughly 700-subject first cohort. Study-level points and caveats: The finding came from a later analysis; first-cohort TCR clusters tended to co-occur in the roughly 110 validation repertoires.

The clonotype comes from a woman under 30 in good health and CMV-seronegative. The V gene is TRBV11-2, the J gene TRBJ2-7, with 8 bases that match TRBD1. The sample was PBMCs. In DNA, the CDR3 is TGTGCCAGCAGCCAATACACCGGGACAGGTCACTACGAGCAGTACTTC. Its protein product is CASSQYTGTGHYEQYF.